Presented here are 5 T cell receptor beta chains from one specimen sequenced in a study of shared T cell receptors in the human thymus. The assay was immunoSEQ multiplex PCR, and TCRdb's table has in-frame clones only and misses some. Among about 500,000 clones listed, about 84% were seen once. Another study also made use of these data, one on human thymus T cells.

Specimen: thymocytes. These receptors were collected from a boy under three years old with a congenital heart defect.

Here the CDR3 reads CASSGQKSGGAAGHGYTF. CDR3 DNA sequence: TGTGCCAGCAGTGGACAAAAAAGCGGGGGGGCCGCAGGTCATGGCTACACCTTC. The chain combines TRBV6-1 with TRBJ1-2; the D gene is possibly TRBD1 (6 bases). This CDR3 has 18 amino acids. V lost 4 bases, J lost 6 bases, and 27 bases lay in between. Germline CDR1 is MNHNS and CDR2 is SASEGT.

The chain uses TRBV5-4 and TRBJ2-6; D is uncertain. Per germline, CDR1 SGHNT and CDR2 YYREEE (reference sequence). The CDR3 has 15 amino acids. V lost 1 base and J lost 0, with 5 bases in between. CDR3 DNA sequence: TGTGCCAGCAGCTTGTCGGTCTCTGGGGCCAACGTCCTGACTTTC. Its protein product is CASSLSVSGANVLTF.

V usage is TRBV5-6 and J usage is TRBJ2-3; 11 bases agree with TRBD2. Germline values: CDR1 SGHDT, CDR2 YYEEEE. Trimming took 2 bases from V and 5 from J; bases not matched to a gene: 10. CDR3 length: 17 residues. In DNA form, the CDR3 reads TGTGCCAGCAGCTTTGTTCAACTAGCGGGAGCCAAAGATACGCAGTATTTT. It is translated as CASSFVQLAGAKDTQYF.

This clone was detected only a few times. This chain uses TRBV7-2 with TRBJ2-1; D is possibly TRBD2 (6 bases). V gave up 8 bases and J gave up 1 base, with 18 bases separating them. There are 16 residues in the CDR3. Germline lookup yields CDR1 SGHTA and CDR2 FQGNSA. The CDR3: CASRRWTTYSYNEQFF. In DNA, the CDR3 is TGTGCCAGCCGGAGGTGGACTACCTATTCCTACAATGAGCAGTTCTTC.

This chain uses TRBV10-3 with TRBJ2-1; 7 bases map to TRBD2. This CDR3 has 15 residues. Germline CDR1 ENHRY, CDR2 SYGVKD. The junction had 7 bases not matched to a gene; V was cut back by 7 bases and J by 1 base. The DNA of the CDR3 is TGTGCCATCACGGCACGGGGAGGGTCCTACAATGAGCAGTTCTTC. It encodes CAITARGGSYNEQFF.